These T cell receptor beta chains were read from a single sample in a study of cytomegalovirus exposure and HLA in healthy donors. This table comes from immunoSEQ multiplex PCR, and its TCRdb copy is limited to in-frame clones, with some not included. The table lists about 200,000 clones, 70% to 80% of them singletons, with 1.5% to 1.7% in the top ten. Sequenced material: PBMCs. These receptors came from a girl between 5 and 17 years old in good health and CMV-seropositive. Each CDR3 is given with its conserved first and last residue. The D gene is left open where the match is weak. Size is stated for part of the rows, as once, few or many counts, or as a class when the clone is expanded.

>-|TRBD2|TRBJ2-3|TRBV5-1
TGCGCCAGCAGCTCGGGGGGATCAGATACGCAGTATTTT
CASSSGGSDTQYF
>-|-|TRBJ1-2|TRBV6-1
TGTGCCAGCAGTCTACTCGGGAGGTCAAACTATGGCTACACCTTC
CASSLLGRSNYGYTF
>-|TRBD2|TRBJ2-3|TRBV7-2
TGTGCCAGCAGATCTAGCGGTCGCACAGATACGCAGTATTTT
CASRSSGRTDTQYF
>-|-|TRBJ2-5|TRBV10-3
TGTGCCATCAGTGACCCGACATTCGCACAAGAGACCCAGTACTTC
CAISDPTFAQETQYF
>few|TRBD2|TRBJ2-3|TRBV29-1
TGCAGCATAACTAGCGGGGGGTCCACAGATACGCAGTATTTT
CSITSGGSTDTQYF
>once|TRBD1|TRBJ1-2|TRBV29-1
TGCAGCGTACGACAGGGGGACGTCTCTGGCTACACCTTC
CSVRQGDVSGYTF
>-|TRBD1|TRBJ2-7|TRBV7-6
TGTGCCAGCAGCCCAGGGACAGGGAGCTCCTACGAGCAGTACTTC
CASSPGTGSSYEQYF
>-|TRBD2|TRBJ2-7|TRBV2
TGTGCCAGCACTCACCTGGGACTAGTACTATTCGAGCAGTACTTC
CASTHLGLVLFEQYF
>-|-|TRBJ2-7|TRBV6-1
TGTGCCAGCAGGGCCGGGACATTCGGGGTTGGGCAGTACTTC
CASRAGTFGVGQYF
>-|-|TRBJ1-2|TRBV6-5
TGTGCCAGCAGCCGACAACCATGGAACTATGGCTACACCTTC
CASSRQPWNYGYTF
>-|-|TRBJ2-3|TRBV19
TGTGCCAGTAGTTCACAGACAGACGAGCGCACGCAGTATTTT
CASSSQTDERTQYF
>few|-|TRBJ2-3|TRBV9
TGTGCCAGCAGCGTAGGGCTAGCAAGCACAGATACGCAGTATTTT
CASSVGLASTDTQYF
>-|-|TRBJ1-6|TRBV11-2
TGTGCCAGCAGCTTAGAAGCCCGGAATTCACCCCTCCACTTT
CASSLEARNSPLHF
>few|TRBD1|TRBJ2-7|TRBV4-3
TGCGCCAGCAGCCAAGGCAGGGGGAACGAGCAGTACTTC
CASSQGRGNEQYF
>-|-|TRBJ1-1|TRBV10-2
TGCGCCAGCAGTGAGGGCCCAGGGTTCGGCACTGAAGCTTTCTTT
CASSEGPGFGTEAFF
>-|-|TRBJ1-1|TRBV9
TGTGCCAGCAGCGTAGCACCGGGGGTGATAGGGGCCACTGAAGCTTTCTTT
CASSVAPGVIGATEAFF
>-|-|TRBJ1-6|TRBV6-5
TGTGCCAGCAGAGCGCAGGGTAATTCACCCCTCCACTTT
CASRAQGNSPLHF
>few|TRBD1|TRBJ2-7|TRBV6-1
TGTGCCAGCAGGCGGGACAGGAGCTCCTACGAGCAGTACTTC
CASRRDRSSYEQYF
>-|-|TRBJ2-2|TRBV4-1
TGCGCCAGCAGCCAAGGGTCCCTAGATGATAACACCGGGGAGCTGTTTTTT
CASSQGSLDDNTGELFF
>-|-|TRBJ2-1|TRBV4-1
TGCGCCAGCAGCCAAGTCTCACAGACCTACAATGAGCAGTTCTTC
CASSQVSQTYNEQFF
>once|TRBD1|TRBJ1-2|TRBV27
TGTGCCAGCAGATTTAACAGGGGAGACTATGGCTACACCTTC
CASRFNRGDYGYTF
>-|TRBD1|TRBJ1-2|TRBV10-1
TGCGCCAGCAGTGAAAACGACAGGGGAATTCATGGCTACACCTTC
CASSENDRGIHGYTF